The 9 T cell receptor beta chains listed next were all sequenced from one sample in a study of blood T cell repertoires in COVID-19. Some clones are missing from TCRdb's copy, which holds only in-frame ones; the method was immunoSEQ multiplex PCR. The sample yields 35,000 to 50,000 clones, about 87% seen once. The sequenced sample was peripheral blood. These receptor sequences come from a woman aged 40-49 years with acute or convalescent COVID-19.

The chain joins TRBV5-1 to TRBJ1-2; 8 positions agree with TRBD1. J was trimmed by 6 bases and V by 0 bases; bases with no gene match: 7. Germline lookup yields CDR1 SGHRS and CDR2 YFSETQ. This CDR3 comprises 15 residues. CDR3 loop: CASSLEGQASDGYTF. DNA for the CDR3: TGCGCCAGCAGCTTGGAGGGACAGGCCTCCGATGGCTACACCTTC.

This chain uses TRBV2 with TRBJ1-1, with D unclear. The germline V gene has CDR1 SNHLY and CDR2 FYNNEI. The germline V and J ends were trimmed by 7 bases and 0 bases, with 9 bases remaining between them. The CDR3 is 13 amino acids. In DNA, the CDR3 is TGTGCCAGCAAACCTCGCGTGAACACTGAAGCTTTCTTT. Translated, it gives CASKPRVNTEAFF.

The chain has TRBV3-1 (or the pseudogene TRBV3-2) and TRBJ2-1; TRBD2 matches 8 bases. After removal of 0 bases from V and 15 bases from J, the junction contained 13 bases not matched to a gene. The CDR3 totals 15 residues. Germline V gene lookup returns CDR1 LGHDT and CDR2 YNNKEL (reference sequence). CDR3 coding DNA: TGTGCCAGCAGCCAAGATCTGGCGGGGGGCCTCGGCGGGTTCTTC. It yields the protein CASSQDLAGGLGGFF.

The chain combines TRBV7-3 with TRBJ2-2, with a tentative D call TRBD1 (6 bases). V was cut by 1 base and J by 4 bases, with 13 bases left in between. The CDR3 consists of 16 residues. Germline-derived CDR1 and CDR2 are SGHTA and FQGTGA. CDR3 bases: TGTGCCAGCAGCTTAAACAGGGTAGCAAGCACCGGGGAGCTGTTTTTT. This gives the protein CASSLNRVASTGELFF.

The chain links TRBV27 to TRBJ1-6; D remains unclear. The V gene's germline CDR1 is MNHEY and CDR2 SMNVEV (reference sequence). Trimming shortened V by 6 bases and J by 5 bases, and 11 bases separated the two germline ends. The CDR3 consists of 14 residues. The CDR3 DNA sequence: TGTGCCAGCAGATCCGGGAGACATAATTCACCCCTCCACTTT. This sequence encodes CASRSGRHNSPLHF.

The chain uses TRBV5-4 and TRBJ1-5, with 7 bases aligning to TRBD1. CDR1 and CDR2 from the germline V gene are SGHNT and YYREEE (reference sequence). CDR3 size: 14 residues. After removal of 4 bases from V and 5 bases from J, the junction contained 6 bases not matched to a gene. The CDR3 coding sequence is TGTGCCAGCAGCCCGGGACAGACCGATCAGCCCCAGCATTTT. Amino acid sequence: CASSPGQTDQPQHF.

V usage is TRBV30 and J usage is TRBJ2-5, with TRBD2 matching over 9 bases. Germline-derived CDR1 and CDR2 are GTSNPN and SVGIG (reference sequence). CDR3 length: 15 residues. The junction had 11 bases not matched to a gene; V was cut back by 4 bases and J by 5 bases. For the CDR3, the DNA is TGTGCCTGGACCGGGGCCGGACTAGCGAGGGAGACCCAGTACTTC. Its translation: CAWTGAGLARETQYF.

The V gene is TRBV28, the J gene TRBJ1-1; D is uncertain. Germline values: CDR1 MDHEN, CDR2 SYDVKM. The CDR3 length is 14 residues. Trimming removed 5 bases from V and 1 base from J, with 11 bases in between. CDR3 sequence reads: CASSATLRNTEAFF. The CDR3 DNA reads as TGTGCCAGCAGTGCCACCCTCAGGAACACTGAAGCTTTCTTT.

The genes are TRBV28 and TRBJ2-5; 12 nucleotides line up with TRBD2. The CDR3 runs to 21 residues. J lost 3 bases, V lost 5 bases, and 22 bases had no gene match. Germline CDR1 and CDR2: MDHEN and SYDVKM. The CDR3 DNA reads as TGTGCCAGCAGTGTGCTCCGACTAGCGGGGGATGTACGTCTCTCGAAAGAGACCCAGTACTTC. Protein sequence: CASSVLRLAGDVRLSKETQYF.